Here is one T cell receptor beta chain with its context. This record comes from a study of T-cell memory formation after mild COVID-19. TCRdb called the 5' RACE reads again in MiXCR, with one record for every CDR3 protein. The sample includes almost 550,000 distinct CDR3 sequences, roughly 22% seen only once; the top ten take about 12%. The specimen sequenced was PBMCs or a T cell subset sorted from them (not recorded which). This receptor was taken from an adult woman who had mild COVID-19 (a few samples of this study predate the infection). Cell type and time point are not known.

The CDR3 nucleotides are TGTGCCAGCAGTTTGAGGGGCGGCGGAAGCGAGCAGTACTTC. Translating gives CASSLRGGGSEQYF. V is TRBV12-3 or TRBV12-4 and J is TRBJ2-7; D is perhaps TRBD1 or TRBD2 (5 bases each). Trimming took off 3 bases at V and 6 bases at J, with 15 bases between the two ends. The CDR3 runs to 14 residues.